This T cell receptor (beta chain) was recovered during a study of radiotherapy plus CTLA-4 blockade in lung cancer. Study background: With less than 40% of patients having disease control, objective responses were seen in approximately 18%.

J was trimmed by 5 bases and V by 4 bases; bases with no gene match: 9. From germline, CDR1 is SGHRS and CDR2 YFSETQ. This CDR3 is 16 amino acids long. Broader study findings: According to reports, early shifts in blood T cell clones, alongside interferon-beta, forecast response most accurately. There was expansion of tumor-derived TCR clones in blood after radiotherapy plus ipilimumab.

Using immunoSEQ multiplex PCR, the repertoire was profiled, and TCRdb retains in-frame clones only, with some absent. The repertoire holds about 80,000 clones, with under 80% as singletons. Notes on this clone: The target antigen is unknown.

Focal radiation plus CTLA-4 blockade with ipilimumab was administered to patients who had chemo-refractory metastatic non-small-cell lung cancer. This sequence originates from a human donor with non-small cell lung cancer whose response to radiotherapy plus ipilimumab could not be evaluated. Some clones in this sample may be carry-over from other donors' samples. J is TRBJ2-1 and V is TRBV5-1; TRBD2 aligns across 10 bases. The specimen comprised peripheral blood, sampled from a patient treated with radiotherapy plus ipilimumab. This CDR3 reads CASSRLTSGEDNEQFF. In DNA form, the CDR3 reads TGCGCCAGCAGCCGCCTAACTAGCGGGGAGGACAATGAGCAGTTCTTC.